Described below is a single T cell receptor beta chain sequence and its context. The antigen it binds to is not known. No base quality information exists; no much larger clone differs at one position. This sample was included in a study of blood T cell repertoires in COVID-19 (dated by TCRdb to 2018 to 2020). Regarding the research as a whole: Samples from collaborators originated in the United States, Italy and Spain and spanned both the acute and convalescent phases of COVID-19. The material from the prospective study consisted of cDNA or gDNA derived from T cells, B-cell-depleted T cells, or PBMCs. The dataset comprised deeply sampled blood TCRbeta repertoires from subjects exposed to, actively infected with, or recovered from COVID-19. The repertoires were made available in a free public database intended to serve as a resource for research on the immune response to SARS-CoV-2. The samples were drawn from the first 160 participants of the ongoing ImmuneRACE study and from 1,254 subjects provided by 6 global collaborators. Sample metadata almost always included a de-identified subject ID, COVID-19 status, age in years and sex. Where HLA class I and class II types were available, the types were taken from metadata supplied by the sample provider, not from assay-based typing.

The immunoSEQ Assay, a bias-controlled multiplex PCR, was used to amplify TCRbeta CDR3 regions from genomic DNA. As for how the authors treated the data: The number of nucleated cells in each sample was estimated from the amplification of reference gene primers within the assay. Sequence reads were collapsed and filtered to measure the absolute abundance of every unique TCRbeta CDR3 rearrangement. Productive Simpson clonality was computed per sample as the square root of Simpson's diversity index over productive rearrangements. TCRdb re-hosts the immuneACCESS table, in-frame sequences only. Its copies lack some clones; in the studies checked, an unresolved V gene accounts for under half of them, and the cause for the rest is not known. The V and J calls and clone size were taken over from that table, and D and trimming were inferred from the DNA. The sample contains 150,000 or so clones, roughly nine tenths of them found a single time. About 16% of the sample lies in the top ten.

Trimming removed 0 bases from V and 1 base from J; the gene matches leave 9 bases unexplained. The CDR3 starts with the cysteine, ends with the phenylalanine, and has 18 residues. Of the read, only the CDR3 DNA is kept; its 54 bases are in frame from base 1. CDR1 SGDLS and CDR2 YYNGEE are derived from the germline V gene. Collaborating institutions collected whole blood in K2EDTA tubes following their own protocols. For TCRbeta analysis, collaborators shipped samples as frozen whole blood, isolated PBMCs, or DNA extracted from either of those sample types. Summary of the overall study and its limitations: Clinical and demographic metadata were provided uncurated, with the amount varying by source and participant.

This receptor was obtained from a woman in her forties with acute or convalescent COVID-19. The sequence links TRBV9 to TRBJ2-3, and 9 bases in between align with TRBD2. The sample was peripheral blood. The CDR3 reads CASSVGAGGLLRTDTQYF. At the DNA level, the sequence is TGTGCCAGCAGCGTAGGGGCGGGGGGGCTTCTTCGCACAGATACGCAGTATTTT.